This T cell receptor (beta chain) was found in a study of shared clonotypes between healthy human individuals. Sequencing used immunoSEQ multiplex PCR; TCRdb keeps in-frame clones, though not all of them. The data hold about 2 million clones, with around 96% observed a single time. Germline lookup yields CDR1 SEHNR and CDR2 FQNEAQ (reference sequence). CDR3 size: 12 residues. V was trimmed by 2 bases and J by 7 bases, leaving 6 bases between them. Remarks on this clone: What it recognizes is unknown.

In the naive CD8 group, cells lacked CD45RO and were positively selected for CCR7, so terminally differentiated effector memory CD45RA+ cells were left out. Overall study results and limits: Sequencing depth was a factor that was expected to affect clonotype sharing among donors. Among non-shared clonotypes, generation probabilities were lower than among those shared by all four donors. Sharing across four donors was highest in naive CD4 (around 5%) and lowest in memory CD8 (0.4%). Generally, estimated richness proved larger in naive subsets than it did in memory subsets.

This clonotype originated in a man in his late teens or twenties in good health. The specimen sequenced was naive CD8+ T cells sorted from blood. The rearrangement links TRBV7-9 to TRBJ2-1; no firm D call. CDR3 sequence (DNA): TGTGCCAGCAGCTTAAGTCTAAATGAGCAGTTCTTC. This codes for CASSLSLNEQFF. The full variable domain, with the rest looked up from reference TRBV7-9 and TRBJ2-1, is DTGVSQNPRHKITKRGQNVTFRCDPISEHNRLYWYRQTLGQGPEFLTYFQNEAQLEKSRLLSDRFSAERPKGSFSTLEIQRTEQGDSAMYLCASSLSLNEQFFGPGTRLTVL.